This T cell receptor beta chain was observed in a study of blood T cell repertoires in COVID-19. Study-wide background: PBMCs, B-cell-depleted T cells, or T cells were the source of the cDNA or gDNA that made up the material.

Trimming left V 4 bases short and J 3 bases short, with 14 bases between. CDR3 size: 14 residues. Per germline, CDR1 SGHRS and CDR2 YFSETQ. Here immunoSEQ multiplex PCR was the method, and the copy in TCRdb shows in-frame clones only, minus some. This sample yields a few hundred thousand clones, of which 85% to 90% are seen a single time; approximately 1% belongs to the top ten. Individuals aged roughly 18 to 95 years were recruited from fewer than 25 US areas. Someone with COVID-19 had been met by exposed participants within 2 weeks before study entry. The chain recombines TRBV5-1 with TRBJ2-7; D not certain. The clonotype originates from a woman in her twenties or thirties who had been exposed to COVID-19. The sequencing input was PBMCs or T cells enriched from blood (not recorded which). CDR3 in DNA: TGCGCCAGCAGCCCATTTCCCAGAGGCTACGAGCAGTACTTC. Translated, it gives CASSPFPRGYEQYF.